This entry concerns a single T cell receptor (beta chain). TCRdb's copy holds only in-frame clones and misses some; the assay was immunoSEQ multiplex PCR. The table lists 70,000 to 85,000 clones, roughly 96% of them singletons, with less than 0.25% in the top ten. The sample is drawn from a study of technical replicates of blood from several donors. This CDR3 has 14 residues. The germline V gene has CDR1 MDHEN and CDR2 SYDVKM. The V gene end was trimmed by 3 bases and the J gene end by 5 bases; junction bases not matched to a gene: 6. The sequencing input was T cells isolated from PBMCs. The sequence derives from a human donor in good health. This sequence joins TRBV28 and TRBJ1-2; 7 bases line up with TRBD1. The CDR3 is CASSFGQAPYGYTF. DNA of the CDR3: TGTGCCAGCAGTTTTGGACAGGCCCCATATGGCTACACCTTC.